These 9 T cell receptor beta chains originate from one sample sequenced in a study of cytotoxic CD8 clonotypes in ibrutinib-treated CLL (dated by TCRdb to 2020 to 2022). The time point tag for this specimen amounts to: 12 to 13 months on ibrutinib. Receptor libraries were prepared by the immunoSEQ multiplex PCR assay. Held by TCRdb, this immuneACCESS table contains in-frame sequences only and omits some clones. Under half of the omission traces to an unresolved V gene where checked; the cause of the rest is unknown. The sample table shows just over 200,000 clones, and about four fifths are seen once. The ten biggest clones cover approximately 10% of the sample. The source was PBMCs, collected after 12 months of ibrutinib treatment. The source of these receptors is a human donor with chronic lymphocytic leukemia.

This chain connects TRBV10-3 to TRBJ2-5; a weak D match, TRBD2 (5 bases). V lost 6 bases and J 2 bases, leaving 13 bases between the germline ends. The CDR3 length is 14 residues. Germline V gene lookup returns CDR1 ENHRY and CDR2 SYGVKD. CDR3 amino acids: CAISNTGGQETQYF. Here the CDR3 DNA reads TGTGCCATCAGCAACACGGGCGGGCAAGAGACCCAGTACTTC.

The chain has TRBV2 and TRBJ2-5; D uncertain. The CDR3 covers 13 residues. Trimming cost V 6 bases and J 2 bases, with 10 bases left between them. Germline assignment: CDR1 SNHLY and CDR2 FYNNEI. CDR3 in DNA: TGTGCCAGCAGAACACAAACACAAGAGACCCAGTACTTC. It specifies CASRTQTQETQYF. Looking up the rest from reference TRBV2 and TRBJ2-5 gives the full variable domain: EPEVTQTPSHQVTQMGQEVILRCVPISNHLYFYWYRQILGQKVEFLVSFYNNEISEKSEIFDDQFSVERPDGSNFTLKIRSTKLEDSAMYFCASRTQTQETQYFGPGTRLLVL.

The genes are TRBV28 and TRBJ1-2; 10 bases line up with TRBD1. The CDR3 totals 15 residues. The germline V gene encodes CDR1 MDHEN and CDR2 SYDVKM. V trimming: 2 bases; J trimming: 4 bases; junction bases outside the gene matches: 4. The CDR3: CASSLRDRGTYGYTF. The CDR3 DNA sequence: TGTGCCAGCAGTTTAAGGGACAGGGGAACCTATGGCTACACCTTC.

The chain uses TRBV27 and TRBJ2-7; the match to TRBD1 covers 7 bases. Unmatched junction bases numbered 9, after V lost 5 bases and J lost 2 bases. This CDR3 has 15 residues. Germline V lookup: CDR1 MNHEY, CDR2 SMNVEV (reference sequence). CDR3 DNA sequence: TGTGCCAGCAGTCCCCCCAGGGGGTATCCCTACGAGCAGTACTTC. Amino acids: CASSPPRGYPYEQYF.

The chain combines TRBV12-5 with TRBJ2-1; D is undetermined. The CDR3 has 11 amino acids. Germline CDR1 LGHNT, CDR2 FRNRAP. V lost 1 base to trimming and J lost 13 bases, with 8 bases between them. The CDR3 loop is CASGLEGNQFF. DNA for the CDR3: TGTGCTAGTGGTTTGGAGGGCAATCAGTTCTTC.

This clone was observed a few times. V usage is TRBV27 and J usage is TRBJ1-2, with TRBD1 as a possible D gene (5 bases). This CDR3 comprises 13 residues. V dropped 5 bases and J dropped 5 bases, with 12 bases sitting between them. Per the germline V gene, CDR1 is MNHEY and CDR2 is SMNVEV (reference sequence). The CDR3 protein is CASSVGQRYGYTF. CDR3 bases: TGTGCCAGCAGTGTTGGACAACGGTATGGCTACACCTTC.

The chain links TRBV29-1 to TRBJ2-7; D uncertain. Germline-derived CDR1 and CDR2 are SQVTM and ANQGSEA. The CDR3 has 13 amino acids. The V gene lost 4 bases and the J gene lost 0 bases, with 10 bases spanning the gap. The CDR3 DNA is TGCAGCGTTGGTTCAGGATTCTCCTACGAGCAGTACTTC. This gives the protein CSVGSGFSYEQYF.

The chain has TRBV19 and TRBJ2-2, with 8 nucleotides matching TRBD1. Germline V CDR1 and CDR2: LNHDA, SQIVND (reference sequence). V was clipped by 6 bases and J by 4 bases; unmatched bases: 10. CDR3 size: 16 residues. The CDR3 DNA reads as TGTGCCAGTAGGGCAACAGGGGGTGGCGGCACCGGGGAGCTGTTTTTT. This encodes CASRATGGGGTGELFF.

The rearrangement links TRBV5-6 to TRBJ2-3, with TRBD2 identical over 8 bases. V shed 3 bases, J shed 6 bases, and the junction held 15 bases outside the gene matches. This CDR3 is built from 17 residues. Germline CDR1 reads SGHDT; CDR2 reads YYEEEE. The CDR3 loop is CASSSKLLAAGRDTQYF. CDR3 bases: TGTGCCAGCAGCTCCAAACTACTAGCGGCTGGGAGGGATACGCAGTATTTT.